This T cell receptor beta chain comes out of a study of cytomegalovirus exposure and HLA in healthy donors. As for this clone: Its specificity is not known.

Germline CDR1 reads SGDLS; CDR2 reads YYNGEE. V dropped 4 bases and J dropped 6; count of bases not matched to a gene: 6. The CDR3 sequence is 15 residues long. With 60 Vbeta and 13 Jbeta primers, the PCR was carried out. The table came from immunoSEQ multiplex PCR; TCRdb's copy has only in-frame clones and leaves some out. The listing contains 130,000 to 150,000 clones. Whole-study results and caveats: Presence/absence analyses assumed roughly uniform sequencing depth across donors.

Material: PBMCs. This TCR derives from a male donor in good health and CMV-seronegative. The J gene is TRBJ2-4, the V gene TRBV9; 11 bases map to TRBD1. The CDR3: CASSPPGTGGNIQYF. The CDR3 DNA reads TGTGCCAGCAGCCCACCCGGGACAGGGGGAAACATTCAGTACTTC.